The subject of this entry is one TCR beta chain. The specificity of this receptor is unknown. One end of the junction does not line up with germline, which may come from a read error. The data stem from a study of OX40 agonist ivuxolimab in advanced cancers. With respect to the entire study: Ivuxolimab was an agonistic, fully human IgG2 monoclonal antibody directed against OX40 (CD134), a costimulatory receptor. Peripheral TCRbeta sequencing aimed to test whether ivuxolimab altered TCR sequence diversity and caused clonal T-cell expansion. Intravenous ivuxolimab was administered to patients every 2 weeks at six dose levels: 0.01, 0.1, 0.3, 1.5, 3 and 10 mg/kg. Partial responses were achieved by three dose-escalation patients, of whom one had hepatocellular carcinoma and two had cutaneous melanoma. Prior anti-PD-1, anti-PD-L1 or anti-CTLA-4 therapy was permitted, and roughly two fifths of dose-escalation patients had received checkpoint inhibitors. The monotherapy dose-escalation portion (N of about 47 patients) of the phase I ivuxolimab trial is reported in the paper. Of the approximately 50 dose-escalation patients, hepatocellular carcinoma was present in about 19, melanoma in around 15, renal cell carcinoma in 9 and head and neck cancer in 9. A male proportion of around 83% and a mean age of 60 years, ranging from 23 to 79, were recorded for the dose-escalation cohort.

The full study reports these points: After ivuxolimab, CD8+ T cells had more expanded clones than CD4+ T cells on average. In partial responders in the 0.1-3.0 mg/kg groups, normalized peripheral clonal expansion was found to be among the lowest, especially among CD8+ T cells. Low levels of normalized T-cell clonal expansion were also seen in some patients who did not respond. Antigen specificity was not determined for the clonally expanded peripheral T cells. Clonal expansion of both CD4+ and CD8+ blood T cells was observed from baseline to week 6 at doses 0.1 to 3.0 mg/kg.

The trial excluded patients who had a history of autoimmune disease or who were on systemic immunosuppression. Peripheral blood for TCR sequencing was collected from all dose cohorts at baseline, on cycle 4 day 1, and on cycle 7 day 1. Samples came from an open-label, multicenter, first-in-human phase I dose-escalation trial of ivuxolimab. Adults with locally advanced or metastatic head and neck squamous cell, hepatocellular, melanoma or renal cell carcinoma were enrolled in the trial. Before TCR sequencing, CD4+ T cells and CD8+ T cells from peripheral blood were sorted into separate populations. To sequence the TCRbeta CDR3 region, genomic DNA was isolated from the sorted cells. The immunoSEQ Assay was used to sequence the TCRbeta CDR3 regions. This is the immuneACCESS table as TCRdb keeps it, with only in-frame sequences that have V and J called. A part of the clones is gone; compared with another copy, unresolved V genes explain less than half, and the rest is unexplained. The table for this sample lists about 32,000 clones; 70% to 85% of them were counted only once. 15% to 20% of the sample is taken by the ten largest.

The sequences come from CD4+ or CD8+ T cells sorted from blood, collected in a trial of the OX40 agonist ivuxolimab. The TCR sequence derives from an adult with an advanced solid tumor such as melanoma, head and neck, liver or kidney cancer.

CDR3 region: CASSSGVGAYEQYF. The nucleotide sequence is given as TGTGCTAGCAGCTCCGGGGTCGGAGCCTACGAGCAGTACTTC. The chain links TRBV7-7 with TRBJ2-7; D gene: possibly TRBD2, on 5 matching bases. The CDR3 goes from the cysteine to the phenylalanine over 14 residues. Kept here is only the CDR3 DNA, which spans 42 bases and is read in frame from base 1. As encoded in the germline V gene (reference sequence), CDR1 is SSHAT while CDR2 is FNYEAQ. Where the CDR3 stops, the reference TRBV7-7 and TRBJ2-7 genes take over; the full variable domain is GAGVSQSPRYKVTKRGQDVTLRCDPISSHATLYWYQQALGQGPEFLTYFNYEAQPDKSGLPSDRFSAERPEGSISTLTIQRTEQRDSAMYRCASSSGVGAYEQYFGPGTRLTVT.